This T cell receptor beta chain was found in a study of control samples from healthy donors and cancer patients. The CDR3 runs 12 residues. Trimming cost V 6 bases and J 2 bases, with 7 bases left between them. The germline CDR1 and CDR2 sequences are SGHNT and YYREEE (reference sequence). Only in-frame clones appear in the TCRdb table, and some are missing; sequencing was by immunoSEQ multiplex PCR. The table lists 100,000 or so clones, around 89% of them singletons, with less than 8.5% in the top ten. The receptor was isolated from a man aged 30 to 45 in good health. The J gene is TRBJ2-3, the V gene TRBV5-4, with no clear D. The sequenced sample was blood. CDR3 nucleotide sequence: TGTGCCAGCAACAAATTCACAGATACGCAGTATTTT. Its protein is CASNKFTDTQYF.